These T cell receptor beta chains were read from a single sample in a study of shared clonotypes between healthy human individuals. Using immunoSEQ multiplex PCR, the repertoire was profiled, and TCRdb retains in-frame clones only, with some absent. This table holds about 2.2 million clones, 85% to 95% found once. Sequencing was carried out using naive CD8+ T cells from PBMCs. The receptors were sampled from a man younger than 35 in good health. Some clones in this sample may be carry-over from other donors' samples. The CDR3 runs from the conserved cysteine through the conserved F or W.

v_gene,j_gene,CDR3aa
TRBV28,TRBJ2-1,CASSTGQGEGDEQFF
TRBV27,TRBJ2-3,CASTPGGGRDTQYF
TRBV29-1,TRBJ1-1,CSVEDPLKEAFF
TRBV6-5,TRBJ1-6,CASSQGTGFDSPLHF
TRBV27,TRBJ2-2,CASSFPGRELFF
TRBV4-2,TRBJ2-3,CASSQEAQLATDTQYF
TRBV7-9,TRBJ2-1,CASTFPQGLAAYNEQFF
TRBV2,TRBJ2-5,CASSAHRGKETQYF
TRBV7-9,TRBJ2-7,CASSSTAPPGDEQYF
TRBV5-1,TRBJ1-1,CASSLLRGRYTEAFF
TRBV2,TRBJ2-7,CASSEAPKYEQYF
TRBV6-6,TRBJ2-7,CASSYERGPRSYEQYF
TRBV28,TRBJ2-4,CASSLPGQGVWAKNIQYF
TRBV27,TRBJ2-1,CASSFLAGAGNEQFF
TRBV9,TRBJ2-1,CASSVAGGRASDEQFF
TRBV27,TRBJ2-7,CASSKRLAGSYEQYF
TRBV9,TRBJ2-3,CASSVGTSGSGAQYF
TRBV7-9,TRBJ2-5,CASSLFGRTDQETQYF
TRBV13,TRBJ2-7,CASSLGASGNLVYEQYF
TRBV9,TRBJ2-1,CASIPGDSYNEQFF
TRBV21-1,TRBJ2-2,CASSKGGWTSGSPNTGELFF
TRBV27,TRBJ1-1,CASSPGPYVGTEAFF